The 19 T cell receptor beta chains given below trace back to one sample, sequenced in a study of T-cell reconstitution after alpha-beta-depleted transplantation in children. During its preparation, the TCRbeta library received unique molecular identifiers. TCRdb re-called the PCR reads with MiXCR, one entry per CDR3 protein. The sample consists of approximately 980,000 distinct CDR3 sequences, around 30% of them appearing once. Material: PBMCs, mostly from graft donor cells, obtained 360 days after TCRalphabeta/CD19-depleted stem cell transplant. The receptor set was obtained from a boy younger than two who had a stem cell transplant for SCID, so the T cells may come from the graft donor.

The rearrangement uses TRBV7-3 and TRBJ2-3; 9 nucleotides line up with TRBD2. The V segment lost 2 bases and the J segment 4 bases; nucleotides outside the gene matches: 4. The germline V gene encodes CDR1 SGHTA and CDR2 FQGTGA. There are 15 residues in the CDR3. The CDR3 spells CASSLLAGNSDTQYF. The CDR3 DNA reads TGTGCCAGCAGCTTACTAGCGGGGAACTCAGATACGCAGTATTTT.

V usage is TRBV7-8 and J usage is TRBJ2-7; D is uncertain. V lost 2 bases to trimming and J lost 3 bases, with 17 bases between them. Germline CDR1 and CDR2: SGHVS and FQNEAQ. The CDR3 loop spans 16 amino acids. CDR3 loop: CASSLLVLTRDYEQYF. The CDR3 nucleotides are TGTGCCAGCAGCTTATTAGTCTTGACAAGAGACTACGAGCAGTACTTC. The whole variable domain, remainder taken from reference TRBV7-8 and TRBJ2-7, is GAGVSQSPRYKVAKRGQDVALRCDPISGHVSLFWYQQALGQGPEFLTYFQNEAQLDKSGLPSDRFFAERPEGSVSTLKIQRTQQEDSAVYLCASSLLVLTRDYEQYFGPGTRLTVT.

Details on this clonotype: Since a much larger clone is just one base distant, this may be a read error. The chain couples TRBV15 to TRBJ2-5, with D possibly being TRBD1 or TRBD2 (6 bases each). Germline V gene sequence: CDR1 LNHNV, CDR2 YYDKDF (reference sequence). V lost 5 bases to trimming and J lost 5 bases, with 9 bases between them. The length of the CDR3 is 12 residues. The CDR3: CATSQGRETQYF. The CDR3 region has the DNA TGTGCCACCAGCCAGGGGAGGGAGACCCAGTACTTC.

The chain combines TRBV20-1 with TRBJ2-6, with D uncertain. Germline V CDR1 and CDR2: DFQATT, SNEGSKA (reference sequence). The germline V and J ends were trimmed by 2 bases and 2 bases, with 13 bases remaining between them. The CDR3 has 16 amino acids. The CDR3, as DNA: TGCAGTGCTAGAAAAAACCAGGAACCTGGGGCCAACGTCCTGACTTTC. Its protein is CSARKNQEPGANVLTF.

V is TRBV12-3 or TRBV12-4 and J is TRBJ1-3; D is ambiguous. This CDR3 has 14 residues. The V and J ends lost 3 bases and 2 bases respectively, with 8 bases between them. CDR3 residues: CASSLQIAGNTIYF. The CDR3 DNA reads as TGTGCCAGCAGTTTGCAAATCGCTGGAAACACCATATATTTT.

In its sample, this clonotype was seen a few times. The gene calls are TRBV20-1 and TRBJ2-3, with 14 bases matching TRBD2. The J segment lost 5 bases and the V segment lost 5 bases, leaving 6 bases of the junction unmatched. Per the germline V gene, CDR1 is DFQATT and CDR2 is SNEGSKA (reference sequence). The CDR3 contains 15 residues. The CDR3: CSALTSGGAGDTQYF. CDR3 bases: TGCAGTGCTCTGACTAGCGGGGGGGCCGGAGATACGCAGTATTTT.

This clonotype was observed a few times. In DNA, the CDR3 is TGTGCCAGCAGCCCCGTGGGCACTGGGGCCAACGTCCTGACTTTC. This translates into CASSPVGTGANVLTF. The gene calls are TRBV7-8 and TRBJ2-6; D unresolved. CDR3 length equals 15 residues. Germline CDR1 SGHVS, CDR2 FQNEAQ. Trimming pared 5 bases from V and 2 bases from J, leaving 10 bases between.

V is TRBV4-2 and J is TRBJ2-7; 7 nucleotides agree with TRBD1. This CDR3 comprises 17 residues. Germline V lookup: CDR1 LGHNA, CDR2 YNFKEQ. J lost 1 base, V lost 1 base, and 10 bases had no gene match. The CDR3 reads CASSQALQGWGSYEQYF. The CDR3 DNA follows: TGTGCCAGCAGCCAAGCCCTACAGGGGTGGGGTTCCTACGAGCAGTACTTC.

This clonotype has only a few counts. The V and J genes are TRBV7-2 and TRBJ1-6; no firm D call. Trimming shortened V by 1 base and J by 11 bases, and 15 bases separated the two germline ends. Looked up from germline, CDR1 is SGHTA and CDR2 is FQGNSA. The CDR3 covers 15 residues. The CDR3 DNA is TGTGCCAGCAGCTTAGGCTCTTTTACCACGGCACCCCTCCACTTT. Translation gives CASSLGSFTTAPLHF.

This clonotype was found a few times. CDR3 nucleotides: TGCAGCGTTGAAGGCGGGGGGACCACAGATACGCAGTATTTT. Its translation: CSVEGGGTTDTQYF. The J gene is TRBJ2-3, the V gene TRBV29-1, with 8 positions matching TRBD2. The CDR3 contains 14 residues. V lost 1 base to trimming and J lost 2 bases; unmatched junction nucleotides: 2. Germline V gene sequence: CDR1 SQVTM, CDR2 ANQGSEA.

A note on this clonotype: A read error may produce the germline difference seen at one junction end. The rearrangement links TRBV7-9 to TRBJ1-2; the D is unclear. Germline V gene data show CDR1 as SEHNR and CDR2 as FQNEAQ (reference sequence). CDR3 length: 12 residues. CDR3 residues: CASSLAEAGVNF. The DNA for the CDR3 is TGTGCCAGCAGCTTAGCGGAGGCCGGAGTGAACTTC. The full variable domain, rest sourced from reference TRBV7-9 and TRBJ1-2, is DTGVSQNPRHKITKRGQNVTFRCDPISEHNRLYWYRQTLGQGPEFLTYFQNEAQLEKSRLLSDRFSAERPKGSFSTLEIQRTEQGDSAMYLCASSLAEAGVNFGSGTRLTVV.

This clonotype appeared a few times. This sequence joins TRBV20-1 and TRBJ2-4, with D uncertain. Germline V gene data show CDR1 as DFQATT and CDR2 as SNEGSKA (reference sequence). This CDR3 comprises 13 residues. Trimming pared 1 base from V and 6 bases from J, leaving 10 bases between. CDR3 sequence reads: CSARAARPNIQYF. The CDR3 nucleotides are TGCAGTGCTAGAGCCGCACGACCAAACATTCAGTACTTC.

The chain's CDR3 is CAISDRGYGNTIYF. For the CDR3, the DNA is TGTGCCATCAGTGATCGGGGGTATGGAAACACCATATATTTT. The chain links TRBV10-3 to TRBJ1-3; TRBD1 is a possible D gene (5 bases). This CDR3 is built from 14 residues. Trimming left V 3 bases short and J 3 bases short, with 9 bases between. Germline V lookup: CDR1 ENHRY, CDR2 SYGVKD.

This clonotype appeared a few times. This chain links TRBV5-8 with TRBJ2-1; 8 bases are shared with TRBD1. Germline CDR1 reads SGHTS; CDR2 reads YDEGEE. There are 13 residues in the CDR3. V lost 5 bases to trimming and J lost 12 bases; unmatched junction nucleotides: 10. The CDR3 protein is CASRLDRVEGQFF. The DNA for the CDR3 is TGTGCCAGCAGACTGGACAGGGTAGAAGGGCAGTTCTTC.

This clonotype appeared a few times. V and J are TRBV7-9 and TRBJ2-1; TRBD2 matches at 8 bases. CDR1 is SEHNR, CDR2 FQNEAQ, per germline (reference sequence). J was trimmed by 7 bases and V by 2 bases; bases with no gene match: 7. This CDR3 region has 15 residues. The CDR3 here is CASSLYSGGPNEQFF. The CDR3 bases are TGTGCCAGCAGCTTATATTCGGGGGGGCCGAATGAGCAGTTCTTC.

This clonotype appeared many times. The chain combines TRBV20-1 with TRBJ2-7; possibly TRBD1 for D (6 bases). The CDR3 spans 12 residues. V lost 6 bases, J lost 5 bases, and 14 bases lay in between. From germline, CDR1 is DFQATT and CDR2 SNEGSKA (reference sequence). The CDR3 loop is CSAPPGGHEQYF. CDR3 sequence (DNA): TGCAGTGCACCACCTGGGGGCCACGAGCAGTACTTC.

There are a few counts of this clonotype. The CDR3 DNA sequence: TGTGCCATCAGTGTAACCCGGGACAAAGATGTTGGGACCCAGTACTTC. Amino acids: CAISVTRDKDVGTQYF. The chain links TRBV10-3 to TRBJ2-5, with a possible D match to TRBD1 (6 bases). CDR3 length: 16 residues. V was cut by 4 bases and J by 7 bases, with 22 bases left in between. In germline, CDR1 is ENHRY, CDR2 SYGVKD.

The CDR3 here is CSVLGTGLYEQYF. CDR3 sequence (DNA): TGCAGCGTTTTGGGGACAGGCCTTTACGAGCAGTACTTC. This sequence joins TRBV29-1 and TRBJ2-7; 8 nucleotides line up with TRBD1. The V gene end was trimmed by 5 bases and the J gene end by 4 bases; junction bases not matched to a gene: 7. The CDR3 covers 13 residues. Germline-derived CDR1 and CDR2 are SQVTM and ANQGSEA.

This clonotype has just a few counts. CDR3 sequence reads: CASRPEPNTGELFF. DNA of the CDR3: TGTGCCAGCCGTCCCGAACCGAACACCGGGGAGCTGTTTTTT. The rearrangement joins TRBV11-3 to TRBJ2-2; D is ambiguous. Per the germline V gene, CDR1 is SGHNT and CDR2 is YENEEA. Trimming removed 8 bases from V and 0 bases from J, with 10 bases in between. The length of the CDR3 is 14 residues. Based on the CDR3 plus reference TRBV11-3 and TRBJ2-2, the full variable domain is EAGVVQSPRYKIIEKKQPVAFWCNPISGHNTLYWYLQNLGQGPELLIRYENEEAVDDSQLPKDRFSAERLKGVDSTLKIQPAELGDSAVYLCASRPEPNTGELFFGEGSRLTVL.